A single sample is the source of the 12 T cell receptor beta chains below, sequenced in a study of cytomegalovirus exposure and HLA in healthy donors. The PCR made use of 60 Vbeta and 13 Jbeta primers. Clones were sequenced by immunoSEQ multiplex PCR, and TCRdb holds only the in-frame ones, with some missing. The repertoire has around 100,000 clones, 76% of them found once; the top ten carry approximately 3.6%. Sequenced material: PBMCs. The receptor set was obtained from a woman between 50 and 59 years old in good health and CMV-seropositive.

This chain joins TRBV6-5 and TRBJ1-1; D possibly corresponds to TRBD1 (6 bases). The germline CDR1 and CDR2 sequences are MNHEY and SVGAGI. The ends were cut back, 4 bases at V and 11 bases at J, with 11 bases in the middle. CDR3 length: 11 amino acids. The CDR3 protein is CASSSYRVAFF. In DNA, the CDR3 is TGTGCCAGCAGTTCGTACAGGGTGGCTTTCTTT.

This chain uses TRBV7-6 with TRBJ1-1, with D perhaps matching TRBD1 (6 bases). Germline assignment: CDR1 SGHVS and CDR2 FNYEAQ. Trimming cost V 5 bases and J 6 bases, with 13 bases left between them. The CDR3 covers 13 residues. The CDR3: CASSQQGWAEAFF. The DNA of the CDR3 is TGTGCCAGCAGCCAACAGGGATGGGCTGAAGCTTTCTTT. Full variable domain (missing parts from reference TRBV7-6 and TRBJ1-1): GAGVSQSPRYKVTKRGQDVALRCDPISGHVSLYWYRQALGQGPEFLTYFNYEAQQDKSGLPNDRFSAERPEGSISTLTIQRTEQRDSAMYRCASSQQGWAEAFFGQGTRLTVV.

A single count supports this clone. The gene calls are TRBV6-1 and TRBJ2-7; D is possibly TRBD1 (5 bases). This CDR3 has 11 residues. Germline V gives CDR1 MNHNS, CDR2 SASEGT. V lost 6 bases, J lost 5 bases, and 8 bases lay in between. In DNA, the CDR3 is TGTGCCAGCAGCCAGGGCCACGAGCAGTACTTC. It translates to CASSQGHEQYF.

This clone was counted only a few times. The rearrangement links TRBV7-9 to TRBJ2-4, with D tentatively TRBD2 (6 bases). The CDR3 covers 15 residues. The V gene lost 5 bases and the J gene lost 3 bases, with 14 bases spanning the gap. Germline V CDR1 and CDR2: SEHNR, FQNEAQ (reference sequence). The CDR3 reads CASSLGDSDKNIQYF. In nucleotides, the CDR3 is TGTGCCAGCAGCCTGGGGGACTCGGACAAAAACATTCAGTACTTC.

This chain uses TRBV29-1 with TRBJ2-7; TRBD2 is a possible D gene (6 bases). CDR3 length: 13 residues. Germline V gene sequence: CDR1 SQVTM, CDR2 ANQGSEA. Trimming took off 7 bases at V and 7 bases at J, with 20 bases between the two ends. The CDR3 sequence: CSGLPIGAGEQYF. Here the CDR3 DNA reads TGCAGCGGCCTCCCCATCGGGGCGGGGGAGCAGTACTTC.

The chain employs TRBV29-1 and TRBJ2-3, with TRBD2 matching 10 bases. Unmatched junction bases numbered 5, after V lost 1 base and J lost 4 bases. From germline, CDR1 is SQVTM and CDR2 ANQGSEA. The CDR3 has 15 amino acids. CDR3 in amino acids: CSVEVSGRAADTQYF. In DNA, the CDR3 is TGCAGCGTTGAAGTCAGCGGGAGGGCCGCAGATACGCAGTATTTT.

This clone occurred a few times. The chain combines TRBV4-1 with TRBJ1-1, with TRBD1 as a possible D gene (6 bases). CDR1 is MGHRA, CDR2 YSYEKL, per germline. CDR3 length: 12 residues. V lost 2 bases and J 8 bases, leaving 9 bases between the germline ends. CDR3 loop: CASSQTGFEAFF. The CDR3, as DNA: TGCGCCAGCAGCCAAACAGGGTTCGAAGCTTTCTTT.

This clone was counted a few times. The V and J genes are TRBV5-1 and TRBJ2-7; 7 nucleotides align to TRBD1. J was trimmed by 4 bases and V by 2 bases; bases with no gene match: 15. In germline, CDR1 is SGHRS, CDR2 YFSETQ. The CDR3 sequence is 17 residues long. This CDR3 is CASSFSTGTARLYEQYF. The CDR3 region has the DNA TGCGCCAGCAGCTTTTCTACCGGGACAGCAAGACTATACGAGCAGTACTTC.

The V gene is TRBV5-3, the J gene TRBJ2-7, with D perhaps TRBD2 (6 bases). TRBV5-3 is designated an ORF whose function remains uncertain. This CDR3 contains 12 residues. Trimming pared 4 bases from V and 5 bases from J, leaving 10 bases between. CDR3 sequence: CARSPPGDEQYF. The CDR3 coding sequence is TGTGCCAGAAGCCCCCCGGGGGACGAGCAGTACTTC.

The CDR3 DNA follows: TGCGCCAGCAGCCAATTAGCGGAAAACACCGGGGAGCTGTTTTTT. This translates into CASSQLAENTGELFF. The rearrangement joins TRBV4-1 to TRBJ2-2, with a possible D match to TRBD2 (6 bases). The germline gives CDR1 MGHRA, CDR2 YSYEKL. CDR3 length: 15 amino acids. V dropped 2 bases and J dropped 2 bases, with 9 bases sitting between them.

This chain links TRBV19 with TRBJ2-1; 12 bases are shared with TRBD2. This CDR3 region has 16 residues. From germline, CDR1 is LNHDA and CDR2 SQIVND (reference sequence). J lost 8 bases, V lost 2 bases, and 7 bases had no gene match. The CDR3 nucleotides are TGTGCCAGTAGTATACCCCGGACTAGCGGGGCGGATGAGCAGTTCTTC. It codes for CASSIPRTSGADEQFF. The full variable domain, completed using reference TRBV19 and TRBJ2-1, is DGGITQSPKYLFRKEGQNVTLSCEQNLNHDAMYWYRQDPGQGLRLIYYSQIVNDFQKGDIAEGYSVSREKKESFPLTVTSAQKNPTAFYLCASSIPRTSGADEQFFGPGTRLTVL.

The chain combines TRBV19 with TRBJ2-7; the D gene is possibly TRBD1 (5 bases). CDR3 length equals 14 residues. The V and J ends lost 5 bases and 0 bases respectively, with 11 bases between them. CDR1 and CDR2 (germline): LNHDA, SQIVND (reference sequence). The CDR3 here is CASSGAEISYEQYF. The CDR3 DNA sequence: TGTGCCAGTAGTGGGGCGGAGATCTCCTACGAGCAGTACTTC.